This T cell receptor (beta chain) came from a study of blood T cells in healthy people across ages. A word on this clonotype: As yet, its antigen is unknown.

Germline CDR1 is SGHTA and CDR2 is FQGNSA. The length of the CDR3 is 13 residues. The ends were cut back, 8 bases at V and 1 base at J, with 11 bases in the middle. Findings and caveats of the study: Investigators treated diversity estimates from one million T cells as underestimates.

A sample-barcoded 5' primer and a J-beta primer mix were used in a second PCR of about 7 to 12 cycles. TCRdb itself ran the 5' RACE reads through MiXCR, one entry per CDR3 protein. The table records 1.5 million to 2 million distinct CDR3 sequences, less than 50% of them present only once. This sequence joins TRBV7-2 and TRBJ2-5; possibly TRBD2 for D (5 bases). The sample comprised blood. The clonotype comes from a middle-aged woman in good health. CDR3 sequence: CASRLTIQETQYF. Here the CDR3 DNA reads TGTGCCAGCCGCCTGACTATCCAAGAGACCCAGTACTTC.